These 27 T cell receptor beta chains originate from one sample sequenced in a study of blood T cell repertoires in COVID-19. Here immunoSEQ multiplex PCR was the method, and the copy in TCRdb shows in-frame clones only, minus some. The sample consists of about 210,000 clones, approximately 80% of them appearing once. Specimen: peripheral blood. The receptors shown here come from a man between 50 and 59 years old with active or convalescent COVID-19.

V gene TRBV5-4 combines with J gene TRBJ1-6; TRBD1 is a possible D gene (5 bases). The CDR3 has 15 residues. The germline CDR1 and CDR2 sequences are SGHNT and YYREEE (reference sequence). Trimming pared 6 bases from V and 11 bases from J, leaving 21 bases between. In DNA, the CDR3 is TGTGCCAGCACCCGGAACGGCCAGGGTTCGGCACCCCTCCACTTT. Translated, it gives CASTRNGQGSAPLHF.

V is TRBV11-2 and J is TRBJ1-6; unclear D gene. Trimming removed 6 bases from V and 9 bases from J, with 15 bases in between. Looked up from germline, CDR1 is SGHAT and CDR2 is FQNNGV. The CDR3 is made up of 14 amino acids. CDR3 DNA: TGTGCCAGCAGTCCCCGACATCCAGGTTCACCCCTCCACTTT. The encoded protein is CASSPRHPGSPLHF.

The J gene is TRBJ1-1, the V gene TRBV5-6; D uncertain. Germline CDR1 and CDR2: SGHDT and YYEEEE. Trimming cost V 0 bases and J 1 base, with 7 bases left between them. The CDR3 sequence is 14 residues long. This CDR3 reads CASSLAGENTEAFF. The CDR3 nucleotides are TGTGCCAGCAGCTTGGCCGGGGAGAACACTGAAGCTTTCTTT.

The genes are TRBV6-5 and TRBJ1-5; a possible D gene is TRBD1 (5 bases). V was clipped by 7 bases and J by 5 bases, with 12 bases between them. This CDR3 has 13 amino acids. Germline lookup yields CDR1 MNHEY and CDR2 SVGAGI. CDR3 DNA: TGTGCCAGCACCCCAGACAGTTATCAGCCCCAGCATTTT. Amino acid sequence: CASTPDSYQPQHF.

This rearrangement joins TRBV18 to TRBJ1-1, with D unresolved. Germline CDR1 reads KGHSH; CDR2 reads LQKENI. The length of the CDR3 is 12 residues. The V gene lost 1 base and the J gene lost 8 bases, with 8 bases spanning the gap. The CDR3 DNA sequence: TGTGCCAGCTCACCACAAGTGGCAGAAGCTTTCTTT. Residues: CASSPQVAEAFF. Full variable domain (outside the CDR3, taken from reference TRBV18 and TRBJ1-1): NAGVMQNPRHLVRRRGQEARLRCSPMKGHSHVYWYRQLPEEGLKFMVYLQKENIIDESGMPKERFSAEFPKEGPSILRIQQVVRGDSAAYFCASSPQVAEAFFGQGTRLTVV.

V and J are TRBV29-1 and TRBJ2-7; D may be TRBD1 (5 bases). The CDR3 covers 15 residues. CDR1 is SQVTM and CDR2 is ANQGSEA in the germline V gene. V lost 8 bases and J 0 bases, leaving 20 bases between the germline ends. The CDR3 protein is CSIKVGQMNSYEQYF. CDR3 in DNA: TGCAGCATCAAAGTGGGGCAGATGAACTCCTACGAGCAGTACTTC.

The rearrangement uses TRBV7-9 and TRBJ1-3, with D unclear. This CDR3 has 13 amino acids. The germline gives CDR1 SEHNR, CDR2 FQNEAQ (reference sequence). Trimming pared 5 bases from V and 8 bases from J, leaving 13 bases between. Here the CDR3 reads CASSRPEAYTIYF. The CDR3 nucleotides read TGTGCCAGCAGCCGACCCGAGGCGTACACCATATATTTT. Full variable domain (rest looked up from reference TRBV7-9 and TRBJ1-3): DTGVSQNPRHKITKRGQNVTFRCDPISEHNRLYWYRQTLGQGPEFLTYFQNEAQLEKSRLLSDRFSAERPKGSFSTLEIQRTEQGDSAMYLCASSRPEAYTIYFGEGSWLTVV.

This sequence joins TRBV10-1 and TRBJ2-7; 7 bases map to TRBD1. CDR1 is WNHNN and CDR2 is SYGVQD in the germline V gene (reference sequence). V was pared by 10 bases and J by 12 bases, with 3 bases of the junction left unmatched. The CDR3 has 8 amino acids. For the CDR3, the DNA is TGCGCCACAGAGGGGGCGTACGTC. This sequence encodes CATEGAYV.

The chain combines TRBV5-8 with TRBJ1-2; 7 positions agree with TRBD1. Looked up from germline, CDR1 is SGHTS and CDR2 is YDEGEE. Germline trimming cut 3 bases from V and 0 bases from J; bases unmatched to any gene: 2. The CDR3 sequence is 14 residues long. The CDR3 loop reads CASSYTGANYGYTF. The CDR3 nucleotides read TGTGCCAGCAGCTATACAGGGGCTAACTATGGCTACACCTTC.

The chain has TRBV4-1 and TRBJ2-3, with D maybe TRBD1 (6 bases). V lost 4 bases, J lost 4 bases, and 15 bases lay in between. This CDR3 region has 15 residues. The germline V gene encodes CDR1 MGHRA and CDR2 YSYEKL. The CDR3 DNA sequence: TGCGCCAGCAGCCCCCGGGACACCGAAGCAGATACGCAGTATTTT. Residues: CASSPRDTEADTQYF.

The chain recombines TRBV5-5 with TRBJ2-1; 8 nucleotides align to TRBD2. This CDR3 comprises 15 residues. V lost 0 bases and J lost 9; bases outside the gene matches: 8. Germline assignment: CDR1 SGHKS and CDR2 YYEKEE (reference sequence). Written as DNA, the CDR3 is TGTGCCAGCAGCTTGGTCCCCGGGGGGGTGAGTGAGCAGTTCTTC. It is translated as CASSLVPGGVSEQFF.

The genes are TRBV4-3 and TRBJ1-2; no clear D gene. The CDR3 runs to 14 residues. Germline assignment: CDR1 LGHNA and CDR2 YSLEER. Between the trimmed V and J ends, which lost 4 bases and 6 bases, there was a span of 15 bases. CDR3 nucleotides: TGCGCCAGCAGCCCAACGGAGGATAGGGATGGCTACACCTTC. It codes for CASSPTEDRDGYTF.

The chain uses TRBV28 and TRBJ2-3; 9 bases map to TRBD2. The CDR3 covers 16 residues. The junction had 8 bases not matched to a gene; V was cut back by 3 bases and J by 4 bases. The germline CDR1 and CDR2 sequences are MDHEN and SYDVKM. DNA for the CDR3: TGTGCCAGCAGTTTGGTGCGGGGGGGCTGGGCAGATACGCAGTATTTT. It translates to CASSLVRGGWADTQYF.

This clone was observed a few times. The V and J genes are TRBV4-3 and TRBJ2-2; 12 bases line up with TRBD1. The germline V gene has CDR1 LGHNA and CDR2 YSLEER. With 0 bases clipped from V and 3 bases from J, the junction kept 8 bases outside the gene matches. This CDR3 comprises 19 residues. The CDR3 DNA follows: TGCGCCAGCAGCCAAGAGTGGGACAGGGGGCGCCGGGACACCGGGGAGCTGTTTTTT. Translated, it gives CASSQEWDRGRRDTGELFF.

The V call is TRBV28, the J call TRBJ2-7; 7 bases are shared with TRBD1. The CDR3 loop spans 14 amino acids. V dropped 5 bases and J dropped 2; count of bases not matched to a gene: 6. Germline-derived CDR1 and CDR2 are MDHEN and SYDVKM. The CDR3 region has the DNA TGTGCCAGCAGTCAAACAGGGGTCCCCTACGAGCAGTACGTC. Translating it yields CASSQTGVPYEQYV.

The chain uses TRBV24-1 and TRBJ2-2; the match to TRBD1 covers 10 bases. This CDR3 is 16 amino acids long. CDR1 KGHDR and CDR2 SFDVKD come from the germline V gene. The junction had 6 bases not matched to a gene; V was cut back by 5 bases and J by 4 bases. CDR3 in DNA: TGTGCCACCAGTGCAATGGGACAGGGGAGCACCGGGGAGCTGTTTTTT. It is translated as CATSAMGQGSTGELFF.

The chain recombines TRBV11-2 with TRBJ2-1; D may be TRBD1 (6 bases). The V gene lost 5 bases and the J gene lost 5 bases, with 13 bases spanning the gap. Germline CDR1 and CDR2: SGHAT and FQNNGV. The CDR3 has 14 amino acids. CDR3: CASSHTTGNNEQFF. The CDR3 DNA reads TGTGCCAGCAGCCATACGACAGGAAACAATGAGCAGTTCTTC.

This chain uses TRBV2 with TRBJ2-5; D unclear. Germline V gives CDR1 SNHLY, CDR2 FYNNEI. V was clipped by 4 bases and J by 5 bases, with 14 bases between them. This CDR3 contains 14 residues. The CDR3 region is CASSGRLDGETQYF. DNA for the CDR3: TGTGCCAGCAGTGGTCGGCTAGACGGGGAGACCCAGTACTTC.

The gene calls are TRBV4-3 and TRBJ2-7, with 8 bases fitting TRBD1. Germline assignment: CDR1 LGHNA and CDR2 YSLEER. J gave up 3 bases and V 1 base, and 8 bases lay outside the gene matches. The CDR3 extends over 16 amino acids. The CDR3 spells CASSQGGQGADYEQYF. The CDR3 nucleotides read TGCGCCAGCAGCCAAGGCGGGCAGGGGGCGGACTACGAGCAGTACTTC.

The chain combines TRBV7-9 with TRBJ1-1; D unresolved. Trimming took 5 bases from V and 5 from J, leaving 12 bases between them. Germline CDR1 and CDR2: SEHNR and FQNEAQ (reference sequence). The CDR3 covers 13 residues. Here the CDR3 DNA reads TGTGCCAGCAGCCCCCATCTTGAGACTGAAGCTTTCTTT. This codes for CASSPHLETEAFF.

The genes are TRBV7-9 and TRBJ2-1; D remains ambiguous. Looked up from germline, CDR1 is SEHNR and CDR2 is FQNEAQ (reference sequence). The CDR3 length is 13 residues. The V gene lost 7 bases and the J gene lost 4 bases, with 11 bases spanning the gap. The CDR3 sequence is CASTLTPYNEQFF. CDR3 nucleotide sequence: TGTGCCAGCACCCTGACTCCTTACAATGAGCAGTTCTTC. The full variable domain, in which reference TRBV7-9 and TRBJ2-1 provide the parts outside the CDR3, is DTGVSQNPRHKITKRGQNVTFRCDPISEHNRLYWYRQTLGQGPEFLTYFQNEAQLEKSRLLSDRFSAERPKGSFSTLEIQRTEQGDSAMYLCASTLTPYNEQFFGPGTRLTVL.

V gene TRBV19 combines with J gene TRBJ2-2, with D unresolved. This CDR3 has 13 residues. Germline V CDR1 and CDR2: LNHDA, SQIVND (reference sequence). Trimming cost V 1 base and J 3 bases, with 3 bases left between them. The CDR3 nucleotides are TGTGCCAGTAGTATAGCAGACACCGGGGAGCTGTTTTTT. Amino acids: CASSIADTGELFF.

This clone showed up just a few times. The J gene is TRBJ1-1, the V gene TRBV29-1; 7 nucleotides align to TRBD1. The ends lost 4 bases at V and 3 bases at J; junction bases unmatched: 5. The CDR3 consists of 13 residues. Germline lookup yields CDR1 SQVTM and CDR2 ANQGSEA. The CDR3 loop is CSVGTGADTEAFF. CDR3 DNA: TGCAGCGTTGGGACAGGCGCCGACACTGAAGCTTTCTTT.

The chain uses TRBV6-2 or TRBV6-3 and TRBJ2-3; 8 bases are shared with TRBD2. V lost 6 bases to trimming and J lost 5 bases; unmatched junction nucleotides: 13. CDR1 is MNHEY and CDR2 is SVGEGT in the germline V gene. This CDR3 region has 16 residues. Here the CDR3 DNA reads TGTGCCAGCAGCCTCGAGGCAGCGGGAGCGATAGATACGCAGTATTTT. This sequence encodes CASSLEAAGAIDTQYF.

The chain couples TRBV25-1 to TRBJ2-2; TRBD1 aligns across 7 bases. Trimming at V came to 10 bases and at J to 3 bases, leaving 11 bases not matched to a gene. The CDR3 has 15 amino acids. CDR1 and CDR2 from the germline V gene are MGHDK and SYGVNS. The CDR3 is CATIQGQAYTGELFF. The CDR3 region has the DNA TGTGCCACCATTCAAGGACAGGCCTACACCGGGGAGCTGTTTTTT.

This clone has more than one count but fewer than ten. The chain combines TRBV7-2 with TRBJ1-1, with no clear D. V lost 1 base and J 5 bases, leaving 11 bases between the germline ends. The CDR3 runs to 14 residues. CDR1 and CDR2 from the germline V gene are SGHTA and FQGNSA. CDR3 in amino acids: CASSLESRETEAFF. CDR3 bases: TGTGCCAGCAGCTTAGAGTCGAGGGAAACTGAAGCTTTCTTT.

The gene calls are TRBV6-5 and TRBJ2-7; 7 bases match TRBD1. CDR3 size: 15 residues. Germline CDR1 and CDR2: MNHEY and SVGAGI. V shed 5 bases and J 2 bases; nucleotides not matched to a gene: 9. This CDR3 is CASSPNPGTAYEQYV. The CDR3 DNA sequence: TGTGCCAGCAGTCCAAATCCTGGGACAGCCTACGAGCAGTACGTC.